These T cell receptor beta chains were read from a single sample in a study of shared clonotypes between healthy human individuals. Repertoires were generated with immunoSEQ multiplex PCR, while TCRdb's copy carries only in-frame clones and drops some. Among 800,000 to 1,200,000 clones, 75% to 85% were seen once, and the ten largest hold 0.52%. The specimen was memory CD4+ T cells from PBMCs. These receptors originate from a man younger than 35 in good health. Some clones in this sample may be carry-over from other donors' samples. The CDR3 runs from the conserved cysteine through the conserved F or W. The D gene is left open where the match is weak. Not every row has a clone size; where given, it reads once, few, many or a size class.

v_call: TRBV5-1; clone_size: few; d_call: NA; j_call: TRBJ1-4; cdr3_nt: TGCGCCAGCAGCTTGGAGCGGGGTGCTAATGAAAAACTGTTTTTT; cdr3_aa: CASSLERGANEKLFF
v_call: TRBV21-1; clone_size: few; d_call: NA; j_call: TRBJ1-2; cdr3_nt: TGTGCCAGCAGCAATGGCAGGGGGGATGGCTACACCTTC; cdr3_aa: CASSNGRGDGYTF
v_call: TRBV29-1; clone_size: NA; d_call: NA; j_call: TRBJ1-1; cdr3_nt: TGCAGCGTTGGACAGGTAACCCCTGAAGCTTTCTTT; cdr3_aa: CSVGQVTPEAFF
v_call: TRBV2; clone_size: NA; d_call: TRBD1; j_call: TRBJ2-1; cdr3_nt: TGTGCCAGCAGGACAGGGACGTACAATGAGCAGTTCTTC; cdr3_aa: CASRTGTYNEQFF
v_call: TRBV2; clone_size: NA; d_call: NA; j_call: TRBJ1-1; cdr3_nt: TGTGCCAGCAGGGGGGACCCCCCCGTTACTGAAGCTTTCTTT; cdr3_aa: CASRGDPPVTEAFF
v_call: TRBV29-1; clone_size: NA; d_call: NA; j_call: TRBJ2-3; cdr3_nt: TGCAGCGTTGAGGGGGAATCAGATACGCAGTATTTT; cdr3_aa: CSVEGESDTQYF
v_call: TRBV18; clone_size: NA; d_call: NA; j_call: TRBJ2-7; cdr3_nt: TGTGCCAGCTCACCGGGACCCGTGACCTACGAGCAGTACTTC; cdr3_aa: CASSPGPVTYEQYF
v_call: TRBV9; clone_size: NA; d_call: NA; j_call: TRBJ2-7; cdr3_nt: TGTGCCAGCAGCGTAGACCGGGGTCCCTACGAGCAGTACTTC; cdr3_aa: CASSVDRGPYEQYF
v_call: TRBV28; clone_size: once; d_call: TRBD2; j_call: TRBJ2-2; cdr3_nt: TGTGCCAGCAGTTCGGGGACTATCCGCGGGGAGCTGTTTTTT; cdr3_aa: CASSSGTIRGELFF
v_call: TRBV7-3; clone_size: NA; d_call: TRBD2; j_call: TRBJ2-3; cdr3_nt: TGTGCCAGCAGCTCCGGACTAGCGGGAGGGTCAGATACGCAGTATTTT; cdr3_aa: CASSSGLAGGSDTQYF
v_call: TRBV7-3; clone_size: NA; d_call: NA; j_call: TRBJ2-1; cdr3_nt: TGTGCCAGCAGCTTAAGTGGTCAGGCCTACAATGAGCAGTTCTTC; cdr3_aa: CASSLSGQAYNEQFF
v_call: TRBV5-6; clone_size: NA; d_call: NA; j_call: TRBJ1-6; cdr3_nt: TGTGCCAGCAGCACGGACATTTCACCCCTCCACTTT; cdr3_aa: CASSTDISPLHF
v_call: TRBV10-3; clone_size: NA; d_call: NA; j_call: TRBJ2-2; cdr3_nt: TGTGCCATCAGTGAGCGGACCGCCAACACCGGGGAGCTGTTTTTT; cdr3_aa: CAISERTANTGELFF
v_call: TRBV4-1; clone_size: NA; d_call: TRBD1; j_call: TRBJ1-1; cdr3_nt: TGCGCCAGCAGCCGGCCGGGACAGGGATTTGGTGAAGCTTTCTTT; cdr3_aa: CASSRPGQGFGEAFF
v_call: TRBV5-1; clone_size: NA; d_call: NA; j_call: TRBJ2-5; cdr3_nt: TGCGCCAGCAGCTTCTATACGGGAGAGAACCAAGAGACCCAGTACTTC; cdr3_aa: CASSFYTGENQETQYF
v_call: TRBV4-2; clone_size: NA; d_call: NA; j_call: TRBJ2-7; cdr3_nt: TGTGCCAGCAGCCAAGATTCCGGGACAAGCTCCTACGAGCAGTACTTC; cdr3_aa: CASSQDSGTSSYEQYF
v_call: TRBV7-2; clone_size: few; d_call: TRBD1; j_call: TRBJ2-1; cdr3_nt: TGTGCCAGCAGCTTAGCGGGCAGGGGGATCCACAATGAGCAGTTCTTC; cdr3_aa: CASSLAGRGIHNEQFF
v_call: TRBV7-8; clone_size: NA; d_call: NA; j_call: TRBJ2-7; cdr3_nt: TGTGCCAGCAGCTTAGAGACTAGACACTACGAGCAGTACTTC; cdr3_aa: CASSLETRHYEQYF
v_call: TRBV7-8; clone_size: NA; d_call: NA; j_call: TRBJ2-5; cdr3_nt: TGTGCCAGCAGCCGAAACAGGGCCCAAGAGACCCAGTACTTC; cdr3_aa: CASSRNRAQETQYF
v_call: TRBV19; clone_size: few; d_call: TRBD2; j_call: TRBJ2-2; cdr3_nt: TGTGCCAGTAGTATTGCTAGCGGGAGTAATGGGGAGCTGTTTTTT; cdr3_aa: CASSIASGSNGELFF
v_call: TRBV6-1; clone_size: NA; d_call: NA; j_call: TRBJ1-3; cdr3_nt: TGTGCCAGCAGTGAACTGGTGGCGGCTGGAAACACCATATATTTT; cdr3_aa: CASSELVAAGNTIYF
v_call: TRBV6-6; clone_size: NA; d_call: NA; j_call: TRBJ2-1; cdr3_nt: TGTGCCAGCAGGAACGTCCAGGGGTTGGATGAGCAGTTCTTC; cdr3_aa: CASRNVQGLDEQFF
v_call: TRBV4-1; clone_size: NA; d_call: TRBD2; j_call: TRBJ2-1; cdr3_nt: TGCGCCAGCAGCCAAGAATTAGGGACTAGCGGGAGAGCGAGCTCCTACAATGAGCAGTTCTTC; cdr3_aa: CASSQELGTSGRASSYNEQFF
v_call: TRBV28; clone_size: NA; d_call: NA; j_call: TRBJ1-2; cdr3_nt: TGTGCCAGCAGCGGCGCGGCGGAGGCAACCTATGGCTACACCTTC; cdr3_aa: CASSGAAEATYGYTF
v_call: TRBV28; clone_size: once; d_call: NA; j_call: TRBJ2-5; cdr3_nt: TGTGCCAGCAGTTTACTTCCGGGCCAGGGGACCCAGTACTTC; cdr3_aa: CASSLLPGQGTQYF
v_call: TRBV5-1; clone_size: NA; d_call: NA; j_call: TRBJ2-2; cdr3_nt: TGCGCCAGCAGCTTAGCAAACACCGGGGAGCTGTTTTTT; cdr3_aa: CASSLANTGELFF
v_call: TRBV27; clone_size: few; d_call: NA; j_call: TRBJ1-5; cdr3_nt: TGTGCCAGCAGTTCGGCTTATAGCAATCAGCCCCAGCATTTT; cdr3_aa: CASSSAYSNQPQHF